This T cell receptor (beta chain) was documented in a study of blood T cell repertoires in COVID-19. Turning to the study itself: COVID-19 samples collected from the United States, Italy and Spain covered acute and convalescent phases. T cells, B-cell-depleted T cells, or PBMCs supplied cDNA or gDNA.

Trimming cost V 4 bases and J 5 bases, with 17 bases left between them. CDR3 length: 15 amino acids. Per the germline V gene, CDR1 is MDHEN and CDR2 is SYDVKM. One Seattle source followed patients from active infection through their disease course. In the source study's methods: Researchers report that nucleated cell counts were estimated from reference gene primer amplification. Measured with immunoSEQ multiplex PCR; TCRdb has only the in-frame clones, and not every one. V and J calls plus clone size are reproduced from that table; the DNA served to infer D and trimming. The sample has 150,000 to 170,000 clones, 70% to 85% seen once.

This TCR derives from a man aged 55 to 70 with COVID-19, enrolled during active disease. The material sequenced was peripheral blood. The rearrangement joins TRBV28 to TRBJ1-1, with a possible D match to TRBD1 (5 bases). In nucleotides, the CDR3 is TGTGCCAGCAGTTCCCCCTCGGGGGGAAGAACTGAAGCTTTCTTT. Its protein product is CASSSPSGGRTEAFF.